This T cell receptor (beta chain) stems from a study of control samples from healthy donors and cancer patients. Profiled with immunoSEQ multiplex PCR; TCRdb holds only in-frame clones, not every one. The sample consists of 130,000 or so clones, roughly 86% of them appearing once. This CDR3 is built from 17 residues. Germline V gives CDR1 SGDLS, CDR2 YYNGEE. V shed 0 bases and J 1 base; nucleotides not matched to a gene: 5. Specimen: PBMCs. The chain combines TRBV9 with TRBJ2-3; 10 bases match TRBD2. The sequence was collected from a middle-aged man with head and neck cancer. CDR3 sequence: CASSVAPAGGGTDTQYF. The CDR3 DNA reads TGTGCCAGCAGCGTAGCACCAGCGGGGGGGGGCACAGATACGCAGTATTTT.